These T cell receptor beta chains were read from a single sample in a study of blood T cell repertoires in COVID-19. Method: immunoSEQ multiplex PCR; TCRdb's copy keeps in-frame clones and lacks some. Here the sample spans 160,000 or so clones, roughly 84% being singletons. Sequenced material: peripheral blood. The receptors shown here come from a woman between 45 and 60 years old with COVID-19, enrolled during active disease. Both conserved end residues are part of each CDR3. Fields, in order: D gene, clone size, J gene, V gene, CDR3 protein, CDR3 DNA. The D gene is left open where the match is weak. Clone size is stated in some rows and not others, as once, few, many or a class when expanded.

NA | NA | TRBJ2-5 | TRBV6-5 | CASSLTVTETQYF | TGTGCCAGCAGCTTGACAGTAACGGAGACCCAGTACTTC
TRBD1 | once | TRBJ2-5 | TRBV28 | CASSPDRGPPQETQYF | TGTGCCAGCAGTCCGGACAGGGGCCCCCCTCAAGAGACCCAGTACTTC
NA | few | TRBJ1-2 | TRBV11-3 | CASSLGRGNVYGYTF | TGTGCCAGCAGCTTAGGCAGGGGAAACGTCTATGGCTACACCTTC
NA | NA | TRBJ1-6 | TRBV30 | CAWSRGRARSSYNSPLHF | TGTGCCTGGAGTAGGGGCAGGGCCAGGAGCTCCTATAATTCACCCCTCCACTTT
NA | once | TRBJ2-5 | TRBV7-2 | CASSPAGGETQYF | TGTGCCAGCAGCCCCGCGGGCGGGGAGACCCAGTACTTC
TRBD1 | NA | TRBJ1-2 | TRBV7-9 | CASSSGQGRNYGYTF | TGTGCCAGCAGCTCCGGACAGGGGAGGAACTATGGCTACACCTTC
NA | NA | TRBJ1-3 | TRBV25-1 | CATCPAGTGNTIYF | TGTGCCACATGCCCGGCAGGGACTGGAAACACCATATATTTT
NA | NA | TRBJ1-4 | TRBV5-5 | CASSFQGINEKLFF | TGTGCCAGCAGCTTCCAGGGGATTAATGAAAAACTGTTTTTT
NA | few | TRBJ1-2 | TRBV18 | CASSPPQGGGYTF | TGTGCCAGCTCACCACCCCAGGGTGGGGGCTACACCTTC
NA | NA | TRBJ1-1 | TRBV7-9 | CASSLDSGVPEAFF | TGTGCCAGCAGCTTAGACAGCGGGGTCCCTGAAGCTTTCTTT
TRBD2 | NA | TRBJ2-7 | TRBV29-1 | CSVDVAGGSYEQYF | TGCAGCGTTGACGTAGCGGGGGGCTCCTACGAGCAGTACTTC